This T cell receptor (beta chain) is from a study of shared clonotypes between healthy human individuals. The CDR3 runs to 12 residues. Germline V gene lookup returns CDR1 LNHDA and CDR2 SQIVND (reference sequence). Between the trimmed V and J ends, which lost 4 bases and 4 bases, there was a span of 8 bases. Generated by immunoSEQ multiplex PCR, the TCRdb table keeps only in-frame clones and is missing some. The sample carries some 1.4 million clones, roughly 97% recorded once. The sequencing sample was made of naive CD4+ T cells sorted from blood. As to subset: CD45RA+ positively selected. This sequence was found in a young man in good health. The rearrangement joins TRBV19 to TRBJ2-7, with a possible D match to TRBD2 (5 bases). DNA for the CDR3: TGTGCCAGTAGTACGGGAATTTACGAGCAGTACTTC. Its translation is CASSTGIYEQYF.